This T cell receptor beta chain derives from a study of T cells in Graves' hyperthyroidism and ophthalmopathy. The CDR3 has 17 residues. Trimming at V came to 4 bases and at J to 3 bases, leaving 10 bases not matched to a gene. Germline V gives CDR1 MGHDK, CDR2 SYGVNS. Template material for amplifying TCR beta CDR3 regions consisted of RNA transcripts. Initially, a first-round RT-PCR of the TCR CDR3 employed the HTBI primer set. TCRdb analysed the multiplex PCR reads with MiXCR anew, one entry per CDR3 protein. The repertoire consists of fewer than 500,000 distinct CDR3 sequences, with approximately 14% occurring once and the leading ten covering 15% to 20%.

Sequencing was carried out using blood. The TCR comes from a woman aged 30 to 39 with Graves' ophthalmopathy. The V and J genes are TRBV25-1 and TRBJ2-1; 9 bases align to TRBD2. CDR3 in DNA: TGTGCCAGCAGTGTTACAGCGGGAGGCAAACGCTACAATGAGCAGTTCTTC. Protein product: CASSVTAGGKRYNEQFF.